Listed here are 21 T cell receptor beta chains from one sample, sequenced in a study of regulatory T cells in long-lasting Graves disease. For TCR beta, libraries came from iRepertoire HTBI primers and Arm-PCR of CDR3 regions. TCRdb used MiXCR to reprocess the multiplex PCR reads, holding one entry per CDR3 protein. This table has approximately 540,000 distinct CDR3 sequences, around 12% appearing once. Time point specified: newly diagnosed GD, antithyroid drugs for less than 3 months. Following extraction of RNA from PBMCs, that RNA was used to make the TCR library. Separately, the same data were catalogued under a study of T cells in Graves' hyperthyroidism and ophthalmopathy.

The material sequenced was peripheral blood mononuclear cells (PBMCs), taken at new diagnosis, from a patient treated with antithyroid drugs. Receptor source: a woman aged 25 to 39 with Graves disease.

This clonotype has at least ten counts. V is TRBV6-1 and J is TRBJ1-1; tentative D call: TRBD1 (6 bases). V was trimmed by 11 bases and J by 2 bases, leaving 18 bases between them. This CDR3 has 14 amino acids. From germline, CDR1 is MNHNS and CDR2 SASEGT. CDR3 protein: CAARAGTYNTEAFF. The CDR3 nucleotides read TGTGCCGCCCGCGCCGGGACATATAACACTGAAGCTTTCTTT.

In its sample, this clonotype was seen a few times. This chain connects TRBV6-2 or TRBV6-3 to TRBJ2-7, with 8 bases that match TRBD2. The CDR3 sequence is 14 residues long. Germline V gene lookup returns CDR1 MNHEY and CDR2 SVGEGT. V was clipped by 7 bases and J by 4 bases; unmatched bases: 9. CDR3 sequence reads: CASIGSGRGYEQYF. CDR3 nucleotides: TGTGCCAGCATCGGGAGCGGGAGAGGGTACGAGCAGTACTTC.

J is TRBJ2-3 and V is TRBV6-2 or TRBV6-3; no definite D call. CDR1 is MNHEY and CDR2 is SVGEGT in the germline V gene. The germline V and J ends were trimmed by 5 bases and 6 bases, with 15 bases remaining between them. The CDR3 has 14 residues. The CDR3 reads CASSRMVEADTQYF. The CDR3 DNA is TGTGCCAGCAGTCGCATGGTAGAAGCCGATACGCAGTATTTT.

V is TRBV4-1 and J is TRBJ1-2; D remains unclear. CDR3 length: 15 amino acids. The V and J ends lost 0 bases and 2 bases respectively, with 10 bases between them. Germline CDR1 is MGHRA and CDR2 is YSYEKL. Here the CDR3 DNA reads TGCGCCAGCAGCCAAGATATCGGCAGAAACTATGGCTACACCTTC. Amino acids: CASSQDIGRNYGYTF.

The CDR3 is CASSDTGSTEAFF. The CDR3 DNA is TGTGCCAGCAGTGATACCGGGTCCACTGAAGCTTTCTTT. V and J are TRBV7-9 and TRBJ1-1; no clear D. The CDR3 contains 13 residues. Germline assignment: CDR1 SEHNR and CDR2 FQNEAQ (reference sequence). Trimming left V 6 bases short and J 4 bases short, with 12 bases between. The full variable domain, in which reference TRBV7-9 and TRBJ1-1 provide the parts outside the CDR3, is DTGVSQNPRHKITKRGQNVTFRCDPISEHNRLYWYRQTLGQGPEFLTYFQNEAQLEKSRLLSDRFSAERPKGSFSTLEIQRTEQGDSAMYLCASSDTGSTEAFFGQGTRLTVV.

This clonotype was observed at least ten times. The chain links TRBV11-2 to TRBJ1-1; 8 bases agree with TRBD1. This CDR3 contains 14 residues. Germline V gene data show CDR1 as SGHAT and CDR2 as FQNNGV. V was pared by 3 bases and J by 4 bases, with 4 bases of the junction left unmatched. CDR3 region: CASSLWTGSTEAFF. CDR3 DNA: TGTGCCAGCAGCTTGTGGACAGGGAGCACTGAAGCTTTCTTT.

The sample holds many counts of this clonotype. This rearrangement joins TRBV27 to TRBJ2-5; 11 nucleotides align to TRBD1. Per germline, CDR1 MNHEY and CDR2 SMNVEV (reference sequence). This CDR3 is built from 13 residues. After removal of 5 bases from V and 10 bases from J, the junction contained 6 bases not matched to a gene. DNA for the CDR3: TGTGCCAGCAGTGGGACAGGGGGAACGAACCAGTACTTC. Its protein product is CASSGTGGTNQYF.

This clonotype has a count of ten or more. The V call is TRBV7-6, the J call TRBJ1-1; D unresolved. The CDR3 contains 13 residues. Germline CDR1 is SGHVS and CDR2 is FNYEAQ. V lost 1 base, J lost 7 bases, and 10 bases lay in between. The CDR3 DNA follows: TGTGCCAGCAGCTTAGGCGAGGCGTATGAAGCTTTCTTT. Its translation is CASSLGEAYEAFF.

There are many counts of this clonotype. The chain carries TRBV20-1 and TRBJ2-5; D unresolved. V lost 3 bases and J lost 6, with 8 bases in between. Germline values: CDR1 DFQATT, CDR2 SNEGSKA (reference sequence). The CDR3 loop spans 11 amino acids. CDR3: CSASNSKTQYF. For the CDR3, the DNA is TGCAGTGCTAGTAATTCAAAGACCCAGTACTTC.

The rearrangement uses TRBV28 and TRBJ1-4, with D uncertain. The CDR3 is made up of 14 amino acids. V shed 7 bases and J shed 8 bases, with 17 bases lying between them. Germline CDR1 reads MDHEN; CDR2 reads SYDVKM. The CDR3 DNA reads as TGTGCCAGCACTCCTCAGGTAGAAGGCGAAAAACTGTTTTTT. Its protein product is CASTPQVEGEKLFF.

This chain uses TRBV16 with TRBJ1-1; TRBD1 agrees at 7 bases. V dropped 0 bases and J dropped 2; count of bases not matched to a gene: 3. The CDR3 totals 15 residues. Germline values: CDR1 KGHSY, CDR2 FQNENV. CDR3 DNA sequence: TGTGCCAGCAGCCAATCACAGGGGTTAAACACTGAAGCTTTCTTT. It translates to CASSQSQGLNTEAFF.

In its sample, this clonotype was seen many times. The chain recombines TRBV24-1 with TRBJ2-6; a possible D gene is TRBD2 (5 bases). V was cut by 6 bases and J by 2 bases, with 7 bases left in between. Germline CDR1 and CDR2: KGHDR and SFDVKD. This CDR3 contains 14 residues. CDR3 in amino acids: CATSRGPGANVLTF. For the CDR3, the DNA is TGTGCCACCAGTAGAGGGCCTGGGGCCAACGTCCTGACTTTC.

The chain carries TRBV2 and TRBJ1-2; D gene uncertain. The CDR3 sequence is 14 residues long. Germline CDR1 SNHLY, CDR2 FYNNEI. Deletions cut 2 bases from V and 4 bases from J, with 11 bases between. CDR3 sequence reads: CASSESRSTYGYTF. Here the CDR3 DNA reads TGTGCCAGCAGTGAATCAAGGTCCACCTATGGCTACACCTTC.

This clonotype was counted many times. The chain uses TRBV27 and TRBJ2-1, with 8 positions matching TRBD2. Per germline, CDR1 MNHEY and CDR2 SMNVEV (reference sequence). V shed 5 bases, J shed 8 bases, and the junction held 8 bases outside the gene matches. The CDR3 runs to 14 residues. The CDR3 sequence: CASSIGLAKDEQFF. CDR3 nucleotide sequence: TGTGCCAGCAGTATCGGACTAGCTAAGGATGAGCAGTTCTTC.

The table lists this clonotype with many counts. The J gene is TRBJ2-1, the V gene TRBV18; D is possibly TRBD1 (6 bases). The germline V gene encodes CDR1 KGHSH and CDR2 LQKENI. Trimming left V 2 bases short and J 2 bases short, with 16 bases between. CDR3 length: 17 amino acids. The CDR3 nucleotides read TGTGCCAGCTCACCAACTTCGATGACAGGAGCCTACAATGAGCAGTTCTTC. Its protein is CASSPTSMTGAYNEQFF.

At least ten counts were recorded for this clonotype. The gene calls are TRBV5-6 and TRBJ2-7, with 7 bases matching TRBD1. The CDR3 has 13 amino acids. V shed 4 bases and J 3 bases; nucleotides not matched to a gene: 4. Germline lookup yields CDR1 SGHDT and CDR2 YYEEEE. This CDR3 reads CASSAGTDYEQYF. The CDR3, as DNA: TGTGCCAGCAGCGCCGGGACAGACTACGAGCAGTACTTC.

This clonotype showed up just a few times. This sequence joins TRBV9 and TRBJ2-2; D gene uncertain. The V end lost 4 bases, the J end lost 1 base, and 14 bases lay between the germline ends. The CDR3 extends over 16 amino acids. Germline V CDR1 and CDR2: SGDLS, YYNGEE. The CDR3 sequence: CASSPHWSMNTGELFF. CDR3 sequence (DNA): TGTGCCAGCAGCCCACATTGGAGTATGAACACCGGGGAGCTGTTTTTT.

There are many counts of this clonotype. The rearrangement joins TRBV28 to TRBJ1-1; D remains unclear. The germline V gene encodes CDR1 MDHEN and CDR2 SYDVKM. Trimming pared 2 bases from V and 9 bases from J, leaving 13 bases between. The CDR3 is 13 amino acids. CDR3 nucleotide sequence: TGTGCCAGCAGTTTAAGCAGGAGGCGGCAAGCTTTCTTT. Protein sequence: CASSLSRRRQAFF.

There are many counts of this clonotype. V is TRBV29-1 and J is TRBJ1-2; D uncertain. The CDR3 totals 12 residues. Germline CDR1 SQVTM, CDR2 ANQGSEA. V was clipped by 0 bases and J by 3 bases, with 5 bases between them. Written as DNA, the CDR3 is TGCAGCGTTGAAGACAGATACTATGGCTACACCTTC. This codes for CSVEDRYYGYTF. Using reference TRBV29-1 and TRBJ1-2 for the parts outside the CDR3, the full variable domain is SAVISQKPSRDICQRGTSLTIQCQVDSQVTMMFWYRQQPGQSLTLIATANQGSEATYESGFVIDKFPISRPNLTFSTLTVSNMSPEDSSIYLCSVEDRYYGYTFGSGTRLTVV.

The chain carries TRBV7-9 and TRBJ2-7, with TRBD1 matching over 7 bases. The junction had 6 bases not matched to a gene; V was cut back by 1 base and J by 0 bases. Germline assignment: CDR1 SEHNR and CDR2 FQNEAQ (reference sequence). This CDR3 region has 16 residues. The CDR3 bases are TGTGCCAGCAGCTTAGGGCCGGGGACAGCCTCCTACGAGCAGTACTTC. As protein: CASSLGPGTASYEQYF. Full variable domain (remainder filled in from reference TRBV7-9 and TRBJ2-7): DTGVSQNPRHKITKRGQNVTFRCDPISEHNRLYWYRQTLGQGPEFLTYFQNEAQLEKSRLLSDRFSAERPKGSFSTLEIQRTEQGDSAMYLCASSLGPGTASYEQYFGPGTRLTVT.

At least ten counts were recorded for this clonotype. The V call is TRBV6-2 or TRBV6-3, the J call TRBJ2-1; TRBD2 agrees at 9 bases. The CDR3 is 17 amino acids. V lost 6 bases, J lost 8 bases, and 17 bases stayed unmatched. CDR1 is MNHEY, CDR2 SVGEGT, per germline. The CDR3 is CASRGGSGRRGGYEQFF. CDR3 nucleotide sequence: TGTGCCAGCAGAGGGGGTAGCGGGAGACGAGGAGGGTATGAGCAGTTCTTC.